These 8 T cell receptor beta chains were all obtained from the same sample, sequenced in a study of blood T cell repertoires in COVID-19. Here immunoSEQ multiplex PCR was the method, and the copy in TCRdb shows in-frame clones only, minus some. The sample gives about 280,000 clones, approximately 90% of which show up once; approximately 4% is in the top ten. The sequencing sample was made of PBMCs or T cells enriched from blood (not recorded which). The receptors here all came from a woman aged 25 to 39 with acute COVID-19.

The chain links TRBV28 to TRBJ2-7; 9 positions match TRBD1. The CDR3 sequence is 17 residues long. Germline CDR1 is MDHEN and CDR2 is SYDVKM. V gave up 2 bases and J gave up 0 bases; unmatched junction bases: 8. CDR3 sequence: CASSLVFGTGNSYEQYF. The CDR3 DNA follows: TGTGCCAGCAGTTTAGTGTTCGGGACAGGGAACTCCTACGAGCAGTACTTC.

The chain is built from TRBV7-9 and TRBJ2-2; D possibly corresponds to TRBD2 (6 bases). Germline V lookup: CDR1 SEHNR, CDR2 FQNEAQ (reference sequence). This CDR3 contains 15 residues. V shed 3 bases and J shed 4 bases, with 12 bases lying between them. In nucleotides, the CDR3 is TGTGCCAGCAGCTTTGTGCGGGACCCCACCGGGGAGCTGTTTTTT. Protein: CASSFVRDPTGELFF. Full variable domain (missing parts from reference TRBV7-9 and TRBJ2-2): DTGVSQNPRHKITKRGQNVTFRCDPISEHNRLYWYRQTLGQGPEFLTYFQNEAQLEKSRLLSDRFSAERPKGSFSTLEIQRTEQGDSAMYLCASSFVRDPTGELFFGEGSRLTVL.

The CDR3 bases are TGTGCCAGCAGCTTGGGACACGATGAGACCCAGTACTTC. It specifies CASSLGHDETQYF. The chain has TRBV5-4 and TRBJ2-5; D call uncertain. The germline V and J ends were trimmed by 0 bases and 5 bases, with 8 bases remaining between them. The CDR3 extends over 13 amino acids. The germline gives CDR1 SGHNT, CDR2 YYREEE (reference sequence).

Here the CDR3 reads CASSPGSWNSPLHF. The CDR3 bases are TGTGCCAGCAGCCCCGGGTCGTGGAATTCACCCCTCCACTTT. The genes are TRBV7-2 and TRBJ1-6; D is unresolved. The CDR3 totals 14 residues. V lost 5 bases, J lost 7 bases, and 12 bases lay in between. Germline values: CDR1 SGHTA, CDR2 FQGNSA.

The rearrangement joins TRBV3-1 (or the pseudogene TRBV3-2) to TRBJ1-5; no firm D call. Germline assignment: CDR1 LGHDT and CDR2 YNNKEL (reference sequence). V was clipped by 1 base and J by 4 bases, with 14 bases between them. The CDR3 sequence is 16 residues long. CDR3 nucleotides: TGTGCCAGCAGCCAAGTTTCCGGGAAGGTAAATCAGCCCCAGCATTTT. Translating gives CASSQVSGKVNQPQHF.

For the CDR3, the DNA is TGTGCCAGCAGAGACCCGGGACAAACCACAGATACGCAGTATTTT. It translates to CASRDPGQTTDTQYF. The V gene is TRBV27, the J gene TRBJ2-3; perhaps TRBD1 as D (6 bases). Germline CDR1 is MNHEY and CDR2 is SMNVEV (reference sequence). This CDR3 is built from 15 residues. V was clipped by 6 bases and J by 2 bases, with 15 bases between them.

CDR3 bases: TGCGCCAGCAGCTTGGGGGTTAGCGGGAGCTACGAGCAGTACTTC. It encodes CASSLGVSGSYEQYF. The V gene is TRBV5-1, the J gene TRBJ2-7; 9 bases match TRBD2. There are 15 residues in the CDR3. J gave up 3 bases and V 0 bases, and 4 bases lay outside the gene matches. The germline V gene encodes CDR1 SGHRS and CDR2 YFSETQ.

This rearrangement joins TRBV28 to TRBJ2-2, with TRBD2 matching over 16 bases. The CDR3 runs to 17 residues. Unmatched junction bases numbered 8, after V lost 6 bases and J lost 7 bases. CDR1 and CDR2 from the germline V gene are MDHEN and SYDVKM. CDR3 in DNA: TGTGCCAGCAGACCGGGACTAGCGGGAGGGCCGGGCGGGGAGCTGTTTTTT. It codes for CASRPGLAGGPGGELFF.